Presented here are 28 T cell receptor beta chains from one specimen sequenced in a study of OX40 agonist ivuxolimab in advanced cancers. Produced via immunoSEQ multiplex PCR; TCRdb's table is partial and in-frame only. The sample has some 80,000 clones; about 92% are singletons. The starting material was CD4+ or CD8+ T cells sorted from blood, obtained in a trial of the OX40 agonist ivuxolimab. These TCRs come from an adult with an advanced solid tumor such as melanoma, head and neck, liver or kidney cancer.

The rearrangement uses TRBV7-6 and TRBJ2-1; D ambiguous. Trimming shortened V by 5 bases and J by 7 bases, and 6 bases separated the two germline ends. There are 11 residues in the CDR3. Germline lookup yields CDR1 SGHVS and CDR2 FNYEAQ. The chain's CDR3 is CASSTMNEQFF. CDR3 bases: TGTGCCAGCAGCACCATGAATGAGCAGTTCTTC.

This rearrangement joins TRBV28 to TRBJ2-5; D assignment may be TRBD1 or TRBD2 (6 bases each). V was cut by 8 bases and J by 6 bases, with 16 bases left in between. The CDR3 extends over 13 amino acids. CDR1 is MDHEN and CDR2 is SYDVKM in the germline V gene. The CDR3 spells CASGTGALKTQYF. The CDR3 DNA reads as TGTGCCAGCGGGACGGGGGCTCTCAAGACCCAGTACTTC.

Concerning this clone itself: The germline gene is not matched at one end of the junction; a read error may be the cause. J is TRBJ2-2 and V is TRBV7-7; D is undetermined. This CDR3 has 13 residues. Looked up from germline, CDR1 is SSHAT and CDR2 is FNYEAQ (reference sequence). CDR3 protein: CASSPKTAGELFF. The CDR3 DNA follows: TGTGCTAGCAGCCCAAAAACGGCCGGGGAGCTGTTTTTT.

This sequence joins TRBV27 and TRBJ2-7; TRBD2 agrees at 7 bases. V dropped 7 bases and J dropped 3; count of bases not matched to a gene: 12. The CDR3 length is 15 residues. Germline V lookup: CDR1 MNHEY, CDR2 SMNVEV (reference sequence). As DNA, the CDR3 is TGTGCCAGCACCCAACGTCCCGCTAGCGGCTACGAGCAGTACTTC. This sequence encodes CASTQRPASGYEQYF.

The chain couples TRBV5-1 to TRBJ2-5; D tentatively fits TRBD1 or TRBD2 (5 bases each). CDR3 length equals 14 residues. V was trimmed by 5 bases and J by 5 bases, leaving 16 bases between them. Germline V gene sequence: CDR1 SGHRS, CDR2 YFSETQ. The CDR3 reads CASRSGQTWETQYF. As DNA, the CDR3 is TGCGCCAGCAGGAGCGGACAAACGTGGGAGACCCAGTACTTC.

The rearrangement links TRBV12-5 to TRBJ2-2, with D possibly TRBD1 on 7 matching bases. Germline CDR1 is LGHNT and CDR2 is FRNRAP. Trimming removed 7 bases at V and 0 bases at J, with 9 bases between. The CDR3 is 14 amino acids. The CDR3 is CASARGANTGELFF. In nucleotides, the CDR3 is TGTGCTAGTGCCAGGGGGGCGAACACCGGGGAGCTGTTTTTT.

The chain uses TRBV9 and TRBJ1-3; tentative D call: TRBD1 (5 bases). The CDR3 is 17 amino acids. V gave up 3 bases and J gave up 7 bases, with 23 bases separating them. Germline CDR1 and CDR2: SGDLS and YYNGEE. The DNA of the CDR3 is TGTGCCAGCAGCGCAATCGCGAGCGGACATGGACGGAACACCATATATTTT. Its translation is CASSAIASGHGRNTIYF.

The chain employs TRBV6-5 and TRBJ1-1; tentatively, D is TRBD1 (6 bases). The V and J ends lost 7 bases and 0 bases respectively, with 15 bases between them. Germline V CDR1 and CDR2: MNHEY, SVGAGI. The CDR3 has 15 residues. This chain's CDR3 is CASTDRTAMNTEAFF. The CDR3 DNA reads TGTGCCAGCACCGACCGGACAGCGATGAACACTGAAGCTTTCTTT.

CDR3: CASSLLSGGYNEQFF. DNA for the CDR3: TGTGCCAGCAGCTTACTAAGCGGAGGTTACAATGAGCAGTTCTTC. This rearrangement joins TRBV7-3 to TRBJ2-1; a weak D match, TRBD2 (5 bases). This CDR3 region has 15 residues. Germline V gene lookup returns CDR1 SGHTA and CDR2 FQGTGA. Trimming removed 2 bases at V and 4 bases at J, with 12 bases between.

The chain joins TRBV29-1 to TRBJ2-3, with 8 nucleotides matching TRBD2. This CDR3 is built from 13 residues. Trimming took 4 bases from V and 4 from J; bases not matched to a gene: 4. The germline V gene encodes CDR1 SQVTM and CDR2 ANQGSEA. CDR3 residues: CSVVREVSDTQYF. In DNA, the CDR3 is TGCAGCGTTGTGCGGGAGGTATCAGATACGCAGTATTTT.

The chain employs TRBV9 and TRBJ2-7, with D possibly being TRBD1 or TRBD2 (5 bases each). V gave up 2 bases and J gave up 4 bases, with 13 bases separating them. The CDR3 runs to 14 residues. Germline-derived CDR1 and CDR2 are SGDLS and YYNGEE. The CDR3 nucleotides read TGTGCCAGCAGCGTTGCGACGGGGACGTACGAGCAGTACTTC. It specifies CASSVATGTYEQYF.

This chain connects TRBV18 to TRBJ1-1; D is undetermined. Trimming cost V 1 base and J 3 bases, with 12 bases left between them. Germline loops: CDR1 KGHSH, CDR2 LQKENI. The CDR3 covers 15 residues. The CDR3 coding sequence is TGTGCCAGCTCACCACTCTCATCCCCACACACTGAAGCTTTCTTT. This gives the protein CASSPLSSPHTEAFF.

In nucleotides, the CDR3 is TGTGCCAGCAGTTTTGGACGGCCCTCTGGGGCCAACGTCCTGACTTTC. This translates into CASSFGRPSGANVLTF. This chain uses TRBV28 with TRBJ2-6, with D hard to call. V shed 3 bases and J shed 0 bases, with 9 bases lying between them. There are 16 residues in the CDR3. CDR1 is MDHEN and CDR2 is SYDVKM in the germline V gene.

V usage is TRBV7-9 and J usage is TRBJ1-3, with unresolved D. Trimming took off 2 bases at V and 0 bases at J, with 5 bases between the two ends. Looked up from germline, CDR1 is SEHNR and CDR2 is FQNEAQ (reference sequence). The CDR3 runs to 14 residues. The CDR3 nucleotides read TGTGCCAGCAGCTTATCGACCTCTGGAAACACCATATATTTT. This encodes CASSLSTSGNTIYF.

CDR3 in amino acids: CASSLRTQFGSEAFF. CDR3 bases: TGTGCCAGCAGCTTGAGGACCCAGTTTGGTTCTGAAGCTTTCTTT. This rearrangement joins TRBV11-2 to TRBJ1-1; D gene uncertain. The CDR3 extends over 15 amino acids. Looked up from germline, CDR1 is SGHAT and CDR2 is FQNNGV. V lost 3 bases to trimming and J lost 6 bases, with 17 bases between them.

The V and J genes are TRBV12-5 and TRBJ2-2, with 10 bases that match TRBD2. Trimming removed 5 bases from V and 4 bases from J; junction bases left unmatched: 19. CDR1 and CDR2 (germline): LGHNT, FRNRAP. The CDR3 totals 20 residues. CDR3 bases: TGTGCTAGTGGTCTCGGGACTAGCGAGATCAGTCCAAAGCGCACCGGGGAGCTGTTTTTT. Translating gives CASGLGTSEISPKRTGELFF.

V and J are TRBV30 and TRBJ2-7, with a tentative D call TRBD1 (5 bases). Looked up from germline, CDR1 is GTSNPN and CDR2 is SVGIG (reference sequence). Trimming removed 2 bases from V and 4 bases from J, with 9 bases in between. The CDR3 has 12 amino acids. This CDR3 reads CAWSPDRYEQYF. In DNA, the CDR3 is TGTGCCTGGAGTCCCGACAGATACGAGCAGTACTTC.

This chain joins TRBV19 and TRBJ2-7; the match to TRBD1 covers 8 bases. CDR3 length: 14 amino acids. Trimming removed 7 bases from V and 7 bases from J; junction bases left unmatched: 12. Germline V lookup: CDR1 LNHDA, CDR2 SQIVND (reference sequence). The CDR3 spells CASKKTGATGEQYF. The CDR3 DNA sequence: TGTGCCAGTAAAAAGACAGGGGCTACGGGGGAGCAGTACTTC.

The rearrangement links TRBV10-3 to TRBJ2-1; 10 bases line up with TRBD2. The CDR3 extends over 18 amino acids. Trimming at V came to 2 bases and at J to 9 bases, leaving 16 bases not matched to a gene. Germline CDR1 ENHRY, CDR2 SYGVKD. CDR3: CAISEASGSRIGGLEQFF. The CDR3 DNA is TGTGCCATCAGTGAGGCTAGCGGGAGTCGAATAGGTGGGCTTGAGCAGTTCTTC.

DNA of the CDR3: TGTGCCAGCTCACCCCTAGCGGGAGTCCACGAGCAGTACTTC. This gives the protein CASSPLAGVHEQYF. The chain employs TRBV18 and TRBJ2-7; 10 bases agree with TRBD2. Per germline, CDR1 KGHSH and CDR2 LQKENI. The junction had 4 bases not matched to a gene; V was cut back by 3 bases and J by 5 bases. The CDR3 loop spans 14 amino acids.

This clone was counted once. The genes are TRBV28 and TRBJ1-2, with D unclear. Germline V lookup: CDR1 MDHEN, CDR2 SYDVKM. V was shortened by 2 bases and J by 4 bases, with 11 bases between the two germline ends. This CDR3 contains 14 residues. The CDR3 loop reads CASSLSGNRYGYTF. Here the CDR3 DNA reads TGTGCCAGCAGTTTAAGCGGAAACCGCTATGGCTACACCTTC.

This clone was seen once. The rearrangement joins TRBV7-9 to TRBJ2-5, with TRBD2 as a possible D gene (6 bases). The CDR3 extends over 14 amino acids. V lost 1 base and J lost 10, with 16 bases in between. Per germline, CDR1 SEHNR and CDR2 FQNEAQ (reference sequence). DNA for the CDR3: TGTGCCAGCAGCTTAGGGATAGCGGCCCAGGACCAGTACTTC. It translates to CASSLGIAAQDQYF.

The J gene is TRBJ2-1, the V gene TRBV7-8; 11 bases match TRBD2. The CDR3 extends over 15 amino acids. Per germline, CDR1 SGHVS and CDR2 FQNEAQ. The J segment lost 11 bases and the V segment lost 2 bases, leaving 8 bases of the junction unmatched. CDR3 region: CASSLTSGSSPKQFF. In DNA, the CDR3 is TGTGCCAGCAGCTTAACTAGCGGGAGCTCCCCTAAGCAGTTCTTC.

The chain has TRBV11-2 and TRBJ2-1; a weak D match, TRBD2 (6 bases). Per germline, CDR1 SGHAT and CDR2 FQNNGV. This CDR3 region has 14 residues. Trimming pared 8 bases from V and 0 bases from J, leaving 11 bases between. The CDR3 loop is CASWGRSSYNEQFF. DNA for the CDR3: TGTGCCAGCTGGGGGAGGTCCTCCTACAATGAGCAGTTCTTC.

This clone was seen a handful of times. The J gene is TRBJ1-1, the V gene TRBV28; D not certain. V was cut by 6 bases and J by 5 bases, with 7 bases left in between. The CDR3 is 11 amino acids. The germline V gene has CDR1 MDHEN and CDR2 SYDVKM. Written as DNA, the CDR3 is TGTGCCAGCAGGGAGGAAACTGAAGCTTTCTTT. Protein sequence: CASREETEAFF.

This chain uses TRBV2 with TRBJ1-5, with D possibly TRBD1 on 5 matching bases. Germline lookup yields CDR1 SNHLY and CDR2 FYNNEI. The CDR3 covers 13 residues. The V end was cut by 8 bases, the J end by 6 bases, with 14 bases between. CDR3 in DNA: TGTGCCAGCGGGGCGGAGGGTGGTCAGCCCCAGCATTTT. It specifies CASGAEGGQPQHF.

This clone has only one observation. This chain joins TRBV30 and TRBJ2-5, with D unresolved. There are 12 residues in the CDR3. The V end was cut by 8 bases, the J end by 3 bases, with 13 bases between. Germline V lookup: CDR1 GTSNPN, CDR2 SVGIG (reference sequence). The CDR3 is CAAKVFEETQYF. CDR3 nucleotides: TGTGCCGCGAAGGTATTCGAAGAGACCCAGTACTTC.

This chain uses TRBV11-3 with TRBJ1-4, with D unclear. Germline values: CDR1 SGHNT, CDR2 YENEEA. V lost 5 bases to trimming and J lost 7 bases, with 11 bases between them. The CDR3 covers 13 residues. CDR3 sequence (DNA): TGTGCCAGCAGCCGGCCCGGGAGTGAAAAACTGTTTTTT. Translated, it gives CASSRPGSEKLFF.